This TCR beta chain is drawn from a study of cytomegalovirus exposure and HLA in healthy donors. Study-level results: A later analysis found common viral pathogens apparently linked to several of the most significant clusters. A later analysis revealed that TCR association rates differed between HLA loci, peaking at DRB1 and bottoming out at HLA-C. Most TCRs appeared rarely, but some public TCRs recurred in many donors.

A multiplex PCR was run with 60 Vbeta primers and 13 Jbeta primers. The method was immunoSEQ multiplex PCR; TCRdb's version includes in-frame clones alone and lacks a portion of them. The profile covers some 160,000 clones, with roughly 80% appearing a single time and 8.5% taken by the ten largest. On this clone itself: Its target is unknown.

The V segment lost 4 bases and the J segment 6 bases; nucleotides outside the gene matches: 21. CDR1 LGHNA and CDR2 YSLEER come from the germline V gene. There are 19 residues in the CDR3. The TCR was taken from a male donor in good health and CMV-seropositive. The chain is built from TRBV4-3 and TRBJ2-3; TRBD1 matches at 8 bases. Sequenced: PBMCs. CDR3 coding DNA: TGCGCCAGCAGCCGTCGACAGGGGCGCCCCATGCTTCCAAGGGATACGCAGTATTTT. As protein: CASSRRQGRPMLPRDTQYF.